This T cell receptor (beta chain) is drawn from a study of post-analysis software for immune sequencing data. Across the study: Several disease courses (relapsing-remitting, secondary progressive and progressive-relapsing) of multiple sclerosis were included.

Every TCR beta cDNA library bore unique molecular identifiers. With about 0.85 to 10 million T cells as the source, some 500,000 cDNA molecules resulted. In TCRdb, the PCR reads were re-called with MiXCR into one record per CDR3 protein. The data contain about 540,000 distinct CDR3 sequences, approximately 34% of them singletons. Study conclusions and caveats: Samples from one preparation batch, clustered by F measure, grouped strongly together. Significantly lower normalized Chao1 diversity was seen in multiple sclerosis patients than in controls. TRBV5-6, TRBV5-1 and TRBV20-1 belonged to a set of a handful of TRBV segments that were more frequent in patients than controls.

A note on this clonotype: The antigen is not known.

Per germline, CDR1 SGHRS and CDR2 YFSETQ. The CDR3 runs to 16 residues. Trimming cost V 5 bases and J 3 bases; bases outside gene matches: 5. The source of this sequence is a girl aged 2-17 years with multiple sclerosis. The V gene is TRBV5-1, the J gene TRBJ2-3; TRBD2 matches at 14 bases. What was sequenced was blood. Written as DNA, the CDR3 is TGCGCCAGCAGAAGACTAGCGGGGGGGACGACAGATACGCAGTATTTT. Its protein product is CASRRLAGGTTDTQYF.